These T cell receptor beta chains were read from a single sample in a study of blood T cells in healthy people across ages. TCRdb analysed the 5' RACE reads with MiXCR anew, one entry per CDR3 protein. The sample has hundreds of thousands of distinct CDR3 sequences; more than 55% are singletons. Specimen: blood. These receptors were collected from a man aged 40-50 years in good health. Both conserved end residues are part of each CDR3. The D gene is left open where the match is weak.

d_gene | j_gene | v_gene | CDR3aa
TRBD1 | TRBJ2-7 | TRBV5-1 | CASSSAGDRVTYEQYF
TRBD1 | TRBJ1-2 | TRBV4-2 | CASSQGENRGNYGYTF
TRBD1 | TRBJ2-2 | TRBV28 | CASSLTGGADTGELFF
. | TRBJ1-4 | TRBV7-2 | CASRSGHGAHEKLFF
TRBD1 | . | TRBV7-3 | CASSPRQGAWETQYF
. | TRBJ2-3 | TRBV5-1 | CASSHTRVLTDTQYF
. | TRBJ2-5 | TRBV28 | CASSPNTLLGSPSIQYF
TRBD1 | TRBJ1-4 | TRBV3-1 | CASSHQGAGEKLFF
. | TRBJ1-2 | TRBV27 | CASSLEGSYGYTF
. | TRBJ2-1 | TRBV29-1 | CSVTRDNEQFF
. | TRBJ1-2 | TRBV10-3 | CAISESPEWYGYTF
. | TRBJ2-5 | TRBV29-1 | CSVEDRGDWDGIQETQYF
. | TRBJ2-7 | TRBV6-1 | CASTMGRSVREQYF